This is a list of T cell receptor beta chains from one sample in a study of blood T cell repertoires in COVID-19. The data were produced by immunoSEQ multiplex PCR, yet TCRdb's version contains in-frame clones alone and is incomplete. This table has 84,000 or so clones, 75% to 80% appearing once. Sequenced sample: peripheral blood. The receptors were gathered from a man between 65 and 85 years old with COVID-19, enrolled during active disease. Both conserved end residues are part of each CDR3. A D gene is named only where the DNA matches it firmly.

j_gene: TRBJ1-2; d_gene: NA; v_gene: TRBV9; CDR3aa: CASSVPHTGTNYGYTF; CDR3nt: TGTGCCAGCAGCGTTCCCCACACGGGGACTAACTATGGCTACACCTTC
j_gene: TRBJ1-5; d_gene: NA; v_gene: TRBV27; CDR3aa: CASRLEQGWDQPQHF; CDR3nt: TGTGCCAGCAGACTTGAACAGGGATGGGATCAGCCCCAGCATTTT
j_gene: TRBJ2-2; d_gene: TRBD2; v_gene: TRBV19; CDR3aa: CASSMGTSGRVNTGELFF; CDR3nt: TGTGCCAGTAGTATGGGGACTAGCGGGAGGGTAAACACCGGGGAGCTGTTTTTT
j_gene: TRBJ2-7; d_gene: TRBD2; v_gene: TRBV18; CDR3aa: CASSPSLADSYEQYF; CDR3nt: TGTGCCAGCTCACCATCACTAGCGGACTCCTACGAGCAGTACTTC
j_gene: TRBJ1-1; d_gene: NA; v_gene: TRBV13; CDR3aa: CASSPSSTEAFF; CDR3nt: TGTGCCAGCAGCCCCAGTTCAACTGAAGCTTTCTTT
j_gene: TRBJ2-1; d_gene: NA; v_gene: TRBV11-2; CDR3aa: CASSLSQGRYNEQFF; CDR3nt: TGTGCCAGCAGCTTATCTCAGGGTCGATACAATGAGCAGTTCTTC
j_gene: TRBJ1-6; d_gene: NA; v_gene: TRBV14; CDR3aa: CASSQGTANSPLHF; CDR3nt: TGTGCCAGCAGCCAAGGGACAGCGAATTCACCCCTCCACTTT
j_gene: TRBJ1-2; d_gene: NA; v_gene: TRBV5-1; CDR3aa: CASSDRDYGYTF; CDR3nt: TGCGCCAGCAGCGACAGAGACTATGGCTACACCTTC
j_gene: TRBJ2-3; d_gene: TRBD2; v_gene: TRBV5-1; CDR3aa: CASSSGTTSGLGDTQYF; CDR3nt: TGCGCCAGCAGCTCCGGAACGACTAGCGGCTTGGGAGATACGCAGTATTTT
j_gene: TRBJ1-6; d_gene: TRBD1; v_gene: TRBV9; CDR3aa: CASSVEGQGSSPLHF; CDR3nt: TGTGCCAGCAGCGTAGAGGGACAGGGGTCTTCACCCCTCCACTTT